This T cell receptor beta chain was sequenced in a study of blood T cells in healthy people across ages. Together with a sample-barcoded 5' primer, a J-beta primer mix was included in a second PCR lasting about 7 to 11 cycles. In TCRdb, the 5' RACE reads were re-called with MiXCR into one record per CDR3 protein. This table has roughly 1,000,000 distinct CDR3 sequences, around 25% appearing once. The germline V and J ends were trimmed by 4 bases and 8 bases, with 15 bases remaining between them. Germline-derived CDR1 and CDR2 are PRHDT and FYEKMQ (reference sequence). CDR3 length: 14 amino acids. These data are also associated with another study on T cells of mothers and their children.

The sequence was obtained from a girl aged 2-10 years in good health. Sequenced sample: blood. The chain joins TRBV13 to TRBJ2-1; TRBD2 might be the D (5 bases). The CDR3 coding sequence is TGTGCCAGCAGCTCATTTACTGCCGGGGATGAGCAGTTCTTC. Translated, it gives CASSSFTAGDEQFF.